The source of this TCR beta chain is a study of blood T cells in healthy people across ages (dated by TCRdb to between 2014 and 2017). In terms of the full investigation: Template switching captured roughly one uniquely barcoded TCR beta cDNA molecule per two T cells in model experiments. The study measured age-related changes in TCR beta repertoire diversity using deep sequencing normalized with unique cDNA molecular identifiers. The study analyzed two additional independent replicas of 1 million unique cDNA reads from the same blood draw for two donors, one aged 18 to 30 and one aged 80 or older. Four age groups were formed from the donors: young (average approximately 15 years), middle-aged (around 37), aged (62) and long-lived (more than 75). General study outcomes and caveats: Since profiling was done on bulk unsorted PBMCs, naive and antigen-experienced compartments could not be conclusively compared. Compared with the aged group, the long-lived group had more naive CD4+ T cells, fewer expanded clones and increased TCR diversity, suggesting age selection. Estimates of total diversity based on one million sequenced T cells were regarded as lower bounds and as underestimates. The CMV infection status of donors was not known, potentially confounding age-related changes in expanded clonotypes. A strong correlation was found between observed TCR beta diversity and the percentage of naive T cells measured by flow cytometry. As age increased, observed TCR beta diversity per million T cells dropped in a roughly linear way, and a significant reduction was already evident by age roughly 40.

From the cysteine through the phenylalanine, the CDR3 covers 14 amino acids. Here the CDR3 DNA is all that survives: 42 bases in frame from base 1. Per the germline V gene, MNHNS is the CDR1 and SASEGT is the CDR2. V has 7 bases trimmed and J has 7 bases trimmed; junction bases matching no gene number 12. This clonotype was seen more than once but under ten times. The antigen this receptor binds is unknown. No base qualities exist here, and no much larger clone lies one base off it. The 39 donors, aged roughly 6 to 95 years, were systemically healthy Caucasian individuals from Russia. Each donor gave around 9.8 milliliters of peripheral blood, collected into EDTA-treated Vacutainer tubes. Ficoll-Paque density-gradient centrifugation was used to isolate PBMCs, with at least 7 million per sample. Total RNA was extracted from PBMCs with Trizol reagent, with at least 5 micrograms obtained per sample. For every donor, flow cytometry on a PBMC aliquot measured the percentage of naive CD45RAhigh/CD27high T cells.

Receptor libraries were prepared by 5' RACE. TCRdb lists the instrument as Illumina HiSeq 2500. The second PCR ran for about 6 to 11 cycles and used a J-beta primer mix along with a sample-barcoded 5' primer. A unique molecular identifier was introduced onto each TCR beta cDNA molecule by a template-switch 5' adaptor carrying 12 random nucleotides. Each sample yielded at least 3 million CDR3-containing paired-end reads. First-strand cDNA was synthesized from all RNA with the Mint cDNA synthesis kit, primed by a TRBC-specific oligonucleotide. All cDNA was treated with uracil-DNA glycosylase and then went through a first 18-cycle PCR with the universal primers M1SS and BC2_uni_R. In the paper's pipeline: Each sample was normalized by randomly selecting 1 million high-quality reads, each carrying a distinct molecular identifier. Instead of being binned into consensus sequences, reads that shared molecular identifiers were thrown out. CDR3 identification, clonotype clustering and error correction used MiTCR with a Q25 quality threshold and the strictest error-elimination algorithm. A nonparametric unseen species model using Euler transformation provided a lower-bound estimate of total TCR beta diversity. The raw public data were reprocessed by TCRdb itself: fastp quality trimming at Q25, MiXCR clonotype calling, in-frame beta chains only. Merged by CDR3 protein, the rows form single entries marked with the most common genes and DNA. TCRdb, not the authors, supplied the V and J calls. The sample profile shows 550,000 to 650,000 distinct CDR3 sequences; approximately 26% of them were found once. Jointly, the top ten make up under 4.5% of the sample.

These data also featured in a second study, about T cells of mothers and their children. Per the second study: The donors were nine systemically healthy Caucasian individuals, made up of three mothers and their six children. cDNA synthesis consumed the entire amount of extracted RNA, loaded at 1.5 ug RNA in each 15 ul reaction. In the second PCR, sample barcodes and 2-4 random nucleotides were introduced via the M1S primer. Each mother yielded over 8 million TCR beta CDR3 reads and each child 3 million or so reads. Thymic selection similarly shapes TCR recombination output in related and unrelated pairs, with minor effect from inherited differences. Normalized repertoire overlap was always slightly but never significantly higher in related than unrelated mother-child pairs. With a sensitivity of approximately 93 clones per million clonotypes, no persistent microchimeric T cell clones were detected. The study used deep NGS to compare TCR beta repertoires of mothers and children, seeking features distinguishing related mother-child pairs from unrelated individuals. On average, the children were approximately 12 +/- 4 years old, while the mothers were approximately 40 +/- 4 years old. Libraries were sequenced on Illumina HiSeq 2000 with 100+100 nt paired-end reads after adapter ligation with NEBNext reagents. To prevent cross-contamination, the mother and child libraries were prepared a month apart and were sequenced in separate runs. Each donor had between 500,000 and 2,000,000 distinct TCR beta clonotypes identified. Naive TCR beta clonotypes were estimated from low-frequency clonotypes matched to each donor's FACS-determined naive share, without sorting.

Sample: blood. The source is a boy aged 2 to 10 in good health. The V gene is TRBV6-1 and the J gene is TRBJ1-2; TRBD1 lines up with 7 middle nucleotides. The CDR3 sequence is CASTDLGAGGGYTF. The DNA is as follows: TGTGCCAGCACCGACCTCGGGGCAGGGGGTGGCTACACCTTC.